The text below deals with one T cell receptor (beta chain). Libraries were prepared by immunoSEQ multiplex PCR; TCRdb keeps only in-frame clonotypes and omits some of them. The table has some 96,000 clones, roughly 93% seen once. V lost 1 base, J lost 8 bases, and 17 bases lay in between. The CDR3 contains 15 residues. The germline V gene has CDR1 LGHNA and CDR2 YSLEER. This sample is part of a study of control samples from healthy donors and cancer patients. The chain combines TRBV4-3 with TRBJ1-2; D is undetermined. Material for sequencing was blood. The receptor was isolated from a man in his late teens or twenties in good health. CDR3 protein: CASSQVVSGSGGYTF. The CDR3 DNA reads TGCGCCAGCAGCCAAGTAGTATCCGGATCAGGCGGCTACACCTTC.